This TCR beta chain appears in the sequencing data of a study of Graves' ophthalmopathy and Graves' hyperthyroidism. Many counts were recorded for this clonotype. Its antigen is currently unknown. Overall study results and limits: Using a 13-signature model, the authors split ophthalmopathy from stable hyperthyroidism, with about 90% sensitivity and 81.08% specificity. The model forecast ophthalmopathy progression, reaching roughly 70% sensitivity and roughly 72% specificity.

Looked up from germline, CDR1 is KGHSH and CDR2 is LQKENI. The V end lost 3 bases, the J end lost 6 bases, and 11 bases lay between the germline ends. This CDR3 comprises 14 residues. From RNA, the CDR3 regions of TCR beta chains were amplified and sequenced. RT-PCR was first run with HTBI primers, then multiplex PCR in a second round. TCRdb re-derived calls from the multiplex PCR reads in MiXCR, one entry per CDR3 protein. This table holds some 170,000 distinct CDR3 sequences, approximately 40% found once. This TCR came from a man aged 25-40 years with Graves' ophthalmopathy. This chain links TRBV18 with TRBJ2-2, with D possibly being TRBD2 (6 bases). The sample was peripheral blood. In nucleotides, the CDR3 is TGTGCCAGCTCACCGGACTTAGCGGCCGGGGAGCTGTTTTTT. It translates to CASSPDLAAGELFF. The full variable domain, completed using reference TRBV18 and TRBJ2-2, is NAGVMQNPRHLVRRRGQEARLRCSPMKGHSHVYWYRQLPEEGLKFMVYLQKENIIDESGMPKERFSAEFPKEGPSILRIQQVVRGDSAAYFCASSPDLAAGELFFGEGSRLTVL.